The clone carrying this T cell receptor beta chain was found a few times. For TCRbeta, the library was prepared with unique molecular identifiers. TCRdb re-called the PCR reads with MiXCR, one entry per CDR3 protein. The profile shows 450,000 to 700,000 distinct CDR3 sequences, 20% to 30% of them singletons. This sample is part of a study of T-cell reconstitution after alpha-beta-depleted transplantation in children. CDR1 GTSNPN and CDR2 SVGIG come from the germline V gene (reference sequence). V lost 0 bases to trimming and J lost 9 bases, with 12 bases between them. CDR3 size: 12 residues. The chain couples TRBV30 to TRBJ2-7; D might be TRBD1 or TRBD2, each matching 5 bases. Material: PBMCs, obtained before TCRalphabeta/CD19-depleted stem cell transplant. The sequence derives from a boy under two years old with Wiskott-Aldrich syndrome, due to receive a stem cell transplant. CDR3 sequence reads: CAWSVGTGRQYF. The DNA of the CDR3 is TGTGCCTGGAGTGTAGGGACGGGGCGGCAGTACTTC.